Each of the 2 T cell receptor beta chains below was sequenced from the same sample in a study of regulatory T cells in long-lasting Graves disease (dated by TCRdb to the early 2020s). Libraries were made using multiplex PCR. Sequencer: Illumina HiSeq 4000. iRepertoire HTBI primers and Arm-PCR amplification of CDR3 regions were used to construct TCR beta libraries. TCRdb reprocessing: public reads trimmed at Q25 with fastp, clones called with MiXCR, in-frame beta chains kept. Rows are combined by CDR3 protein, so each entry shows the most common genes and DNA. The sample includes a few hundred thousand distinct CDR3 sequences, with around 17% observed a single time. The ten largest clones represent 20% to 25% of the sample. Explained via the paper, the time point label denotes: newly diagnosed GD, antithyroid drugs for less than 3 months. RNA was extracted from PBMCs in TRIzol for both TCR sequencing and RNA sequencing.

These records were also assigned to another study, of T cells in Graves' hyperthyroidism and ophthalmopathy.

Here the sequenced sample was peripheral blood mononuclear cells (PBMCs), taken at new diagnosis, from a patient treated with antithyroid drugs. The receptors come from a woman under 30 with Graves disease. Donor details come from another sample of the same person, matched by shared clones.

This clonotype has at least ten counts. V is TRBV27 and J is TRBJ2-1, with 7 nucleotides matching TRBD2. V gave up 5 bases and J gave up 1 base; unmatched junction bases: 8. The germline V gene has CDR1 MNHEY and CDR2 SMNVEV (reference sequence). The length of the CDR3 is 16 residues. CDR3 nucleotide sequence: TGTGCCAGCAGTCCGGGCTCGGGACTATCCTACAATGAGCAGTTCTTC. This gives the protein CASSPGSGLSYNEQFF.

Regarding this clonotype: A read error may explain this, as a much larger clone is one base away. V and J are TRBV6-1 and TRBJ1-1; D not resolved. Germline CDR1 MNHNS, CDR2 SASEGT. The CDR3 is 17 amino acids. This CDR3 is CASSSSALGVMNTETFF. The CDR3 DNA reads as TGTGCCAGCAGCTCGTCGGCCCTCGGGGTGATGAACACTGAAACTTTCTTT.